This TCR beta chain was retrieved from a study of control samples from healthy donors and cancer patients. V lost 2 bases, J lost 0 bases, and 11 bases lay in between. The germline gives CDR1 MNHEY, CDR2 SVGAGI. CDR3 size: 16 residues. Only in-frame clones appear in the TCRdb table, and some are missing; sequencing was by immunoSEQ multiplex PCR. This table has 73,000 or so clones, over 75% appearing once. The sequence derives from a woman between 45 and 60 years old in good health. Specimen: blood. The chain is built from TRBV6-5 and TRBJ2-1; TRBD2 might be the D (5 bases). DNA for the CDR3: TGTGCCAGCAGTTACCCGACGGGGAGCTCCTACAATGAGCAGTTCTTC. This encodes CASSYPTGSSYNEQFF.